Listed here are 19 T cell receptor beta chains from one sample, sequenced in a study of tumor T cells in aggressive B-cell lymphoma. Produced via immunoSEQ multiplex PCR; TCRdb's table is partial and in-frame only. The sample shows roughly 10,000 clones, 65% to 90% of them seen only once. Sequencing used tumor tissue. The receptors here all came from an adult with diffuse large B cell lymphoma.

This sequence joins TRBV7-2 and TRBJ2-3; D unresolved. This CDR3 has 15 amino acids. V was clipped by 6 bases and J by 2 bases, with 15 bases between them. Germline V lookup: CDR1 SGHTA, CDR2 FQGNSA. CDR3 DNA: TGTGCCAGCAGTCCAGCAGGCTATAACACAGATACGCAGTATTTT. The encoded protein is CASSPAGYNTDTQYF.

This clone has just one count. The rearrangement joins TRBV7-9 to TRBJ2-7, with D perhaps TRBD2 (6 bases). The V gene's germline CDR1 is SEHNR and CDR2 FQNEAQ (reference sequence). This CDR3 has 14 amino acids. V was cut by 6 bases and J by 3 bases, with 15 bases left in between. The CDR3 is CASSKGGSNYEQYF. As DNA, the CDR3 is TGTGCCAGCAGTAAAGGAGGGAGCAACTACGAGCAGTACTTC.

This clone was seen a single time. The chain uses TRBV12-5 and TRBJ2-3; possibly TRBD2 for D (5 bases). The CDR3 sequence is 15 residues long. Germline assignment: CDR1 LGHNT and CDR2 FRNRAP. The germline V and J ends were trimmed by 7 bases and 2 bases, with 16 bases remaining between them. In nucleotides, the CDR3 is TGTGCTAGTGCCCCGGGATTACTAAACACAGATACGCAGTATTTT. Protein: CASAPGLLNTDTQYF.

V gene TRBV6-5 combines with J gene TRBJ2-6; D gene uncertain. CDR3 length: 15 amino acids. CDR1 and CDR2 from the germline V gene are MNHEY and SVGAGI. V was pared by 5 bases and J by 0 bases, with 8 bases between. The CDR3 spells CASSGGFSGANVLTF. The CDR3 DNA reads TGTGCCAGCAGTGGTGGCTTCTCTGGGGCCAACGTCCTGACTTTC.

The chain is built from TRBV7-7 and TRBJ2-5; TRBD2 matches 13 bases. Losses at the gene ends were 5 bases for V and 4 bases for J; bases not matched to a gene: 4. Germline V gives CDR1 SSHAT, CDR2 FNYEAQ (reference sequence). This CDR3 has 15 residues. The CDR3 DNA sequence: TGTGCCAGCAGCCCCGGGACTAGCGGGACAGAGACCCAGTACTTC. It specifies CASSPGTSGTETQYF.

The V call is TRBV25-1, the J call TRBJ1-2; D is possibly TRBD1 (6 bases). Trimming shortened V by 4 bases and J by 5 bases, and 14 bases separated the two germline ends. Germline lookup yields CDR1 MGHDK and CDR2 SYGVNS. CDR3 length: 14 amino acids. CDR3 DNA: TGTGCCAGCAGTGTCGGGACATCGCGATATGGCTACACCTTC. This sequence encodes CASSVGTSRYGYTF.

The CDR3 DNA sequence: TGCGCCAGCAGCTTGGTGGGTAGCTCCCTCGCAGATACGCAGTATTTT. It encodes CASSLVGSSLADTQYF. The chain joins TRBV5-1 to TRBJ2-3; no clear D. V lost 0 bases and J 4 bases, leaving 15 bases between the germline ends. The V gene's germline CDR1 is SGHRS and CDR2 YFSETQ. This CDR3 has 16 residues.

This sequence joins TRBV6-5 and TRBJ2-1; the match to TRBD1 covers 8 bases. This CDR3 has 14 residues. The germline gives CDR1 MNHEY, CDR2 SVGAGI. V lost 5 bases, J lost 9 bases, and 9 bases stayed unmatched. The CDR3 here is CASSKDRGQGEQFF. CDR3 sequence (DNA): TGTGCCAGCAGTAAAGACAGGGGCCAGGGTGAGCAGTTCTTC.

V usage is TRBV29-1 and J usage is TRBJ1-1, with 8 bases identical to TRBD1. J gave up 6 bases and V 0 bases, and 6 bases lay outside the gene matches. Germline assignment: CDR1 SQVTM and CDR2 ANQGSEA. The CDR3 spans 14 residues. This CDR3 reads CSVEDRGHFAEAFF. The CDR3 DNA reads TGCAGCGTTGAAGACAGGGGGCACTTTGCTGAAGCTTTCTTT.

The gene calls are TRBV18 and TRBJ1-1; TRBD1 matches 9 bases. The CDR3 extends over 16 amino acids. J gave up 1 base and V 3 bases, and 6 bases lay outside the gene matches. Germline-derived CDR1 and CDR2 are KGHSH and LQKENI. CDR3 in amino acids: CASSPSGQGKNTEAFF. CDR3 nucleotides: TGTGCCAGCTCACCTTCCGGACAGGGGAAGAACACTGAAGCTTTCTTT.

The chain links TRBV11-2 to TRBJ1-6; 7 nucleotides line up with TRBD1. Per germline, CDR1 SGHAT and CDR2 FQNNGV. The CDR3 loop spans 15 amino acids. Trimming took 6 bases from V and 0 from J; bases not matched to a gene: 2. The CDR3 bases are TGTGCCAGCAGGACAGGGAGCTCCTATAATTCACCCCTCCACTTT. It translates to CASRTGSSYNSPLHF. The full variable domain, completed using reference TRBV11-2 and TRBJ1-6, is EAGVAQSPRYKIIEKRQSVAFWCNPISGHATLYWYQQILGQGPKLLIQFQNNGVVDDSQLPKDRFSAERLKGVDSTLKIQPAKLEDSAVYLCASRTGSSYNSPLHFGNGTRLTVT.

CDR3 in DNA: TGTGCCAGCAGCTTAGCGGCTGGGACCCAGTACTTC. Translation: CASSLAAGTQYF. The chain employs TRBV7-2 and TRBJ2-5; D remains unclear. V was shortened by 0 bases and J by 7 bases, with 6 bases between the two germline ends. CDR3 size: 12 residues. Per the germline V gene, CDR1 is SGHTA and CDR2 is FQGNSA.

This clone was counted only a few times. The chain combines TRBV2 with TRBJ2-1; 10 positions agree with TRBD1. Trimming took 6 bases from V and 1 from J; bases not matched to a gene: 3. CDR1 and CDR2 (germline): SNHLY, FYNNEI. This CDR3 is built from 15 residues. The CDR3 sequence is CASRAGQGSYNEQFF. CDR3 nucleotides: TGTGCCAGCAGGGCGGGACAGGGGTCCTACAATGAGCAGTTCTTC.

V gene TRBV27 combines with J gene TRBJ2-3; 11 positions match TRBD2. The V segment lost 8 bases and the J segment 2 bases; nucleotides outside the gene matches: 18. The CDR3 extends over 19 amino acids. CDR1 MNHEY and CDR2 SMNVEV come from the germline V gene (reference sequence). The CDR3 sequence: CASRLAGVAGGPDTDTQYF. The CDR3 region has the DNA TGTGCCAGCCGACTTGCGGGGGTAGCGGGAGGGCCTGACACAGATACGCAGTATTTT.

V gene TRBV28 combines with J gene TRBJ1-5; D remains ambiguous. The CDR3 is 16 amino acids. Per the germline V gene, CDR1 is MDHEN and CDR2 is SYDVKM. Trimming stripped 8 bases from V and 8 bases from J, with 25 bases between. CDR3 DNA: TGTGCCAGCGGAATAGTGTACAGTTTGAGGGTGGAGCCCCAGCATTTT. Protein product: CASGIVYSLRVEPQHF.

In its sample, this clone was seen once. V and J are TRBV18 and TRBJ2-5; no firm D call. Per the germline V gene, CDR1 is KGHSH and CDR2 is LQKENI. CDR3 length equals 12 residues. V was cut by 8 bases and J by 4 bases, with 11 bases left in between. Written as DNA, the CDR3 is TGTGCCAGCAGAAGCGAGGTAGAGACCCAGTACTTC. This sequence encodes CASRSEVETQYF. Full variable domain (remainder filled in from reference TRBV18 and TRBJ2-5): NAGVMQNPRHLVRRRGQEARLRCSPMKGHSHVYWYRQLPEEGLKFMVYLQKENIIDESGMPKERFSAEFPKEGPSILRIQQVVRGDSAAYFCASRSEVETQYFGPGTRLLVL.

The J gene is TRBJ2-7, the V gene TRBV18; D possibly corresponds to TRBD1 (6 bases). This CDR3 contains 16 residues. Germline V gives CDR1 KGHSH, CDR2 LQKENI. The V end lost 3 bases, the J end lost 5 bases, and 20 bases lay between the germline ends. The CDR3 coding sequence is TGTGCCAGCTCACCGGGGGCTAGCCCGGCCGGGAACGAGCAGTACTTC. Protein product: CASSPGASPAGNEQYF.

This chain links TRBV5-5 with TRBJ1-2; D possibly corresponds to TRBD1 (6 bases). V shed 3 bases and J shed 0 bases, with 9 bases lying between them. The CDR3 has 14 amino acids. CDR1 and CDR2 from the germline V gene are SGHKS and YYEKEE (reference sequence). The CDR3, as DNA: TGTGCCAGCAGCTCACAGGGAGCTAACTATGGCTACACCTTC. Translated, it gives CASSSQGANYGYTF. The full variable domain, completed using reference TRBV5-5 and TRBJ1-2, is DAGVTQSPTHLIKTRGQQVTLRCSPISGHKSVSWYQQVLGQGPQFIFQYYEKEERGRGNFPDRFSARQFPNYSSELNVNALLLGDSALYLCASSSQGANYGYTFGSGTRLTVV.

This CDR3 reads CASSLRGVVVIDEQYF. CDR3 coding DNA: TGTGCCAGCAGCTTAAGGGGCGTGGTAGTTATTGACGAGCAGTACTTC. This sequence joins TRBV7-2 and TRBJ2-7, with D possibly TRBD1 on 5 matching bases. Looked up from germline, CDR1 is SGHTA and CDR2 is FQGNSA. The CDR3 contains 16 residues. Between the trimmed V and J ends, which lost 2 bases and 5 bases, there was a span of 19 bases.